The clone carrying this T cell receptor (beta chain) occurred a few times. Its target is not known. Trimming stripped 4 bases from V and 1 base from J, with 16 bases between. There are 15 residues in the CDR3. Germline V gene lookup returns CDR1 SQVTM and CDR2 ANQGSEA. This record belongs to a study of CD8+ T cells in alopecia areata. General study findings and limits: Across lesional scalp, and particularly alopecia totalis/universalis, clonality surpassed that of normal scalp.

Treatment reported: oral pan-JAK inhibitor, 5-10 mg twice daily. Isolated RNA was reverse transcribed into cDNA used as the sequencing template. The method was immunoSEQ multiplex PCR; TCRdb's version includes in-frame clones alone and lacks a portion of them. The sample has 200,000 to 250,000 clones, under 70% seen once. The chain joins TRBV29-1 to TRBJ1-1; D ambiguous. The TCR originated in a human donor with alopecia areata. This sample comprised CD4+ T cells sorted from blood, obtained around week 42, from a patient treated with tofacitinib. Here the CDR3 reads CSVGPDGVGNTEAFF. Written as DNA, the CDR3 is TGCAGCGTTGGGCCAGATGGGGTTGGGAACACTGAAGCTTTCTTT. Based on the CDR3 plus reference TRBV29-1 and TRBJ1-1, the full variable domain is SAVISQKPSRDICQRGTSLTIQCQVDSQVTMMFWYRQQPGQSLTLIATANQGSEATYESGFVIDKFPISRPNLTFSTLTVSNMSPEDSSIYLCSVGPDGVGNTEAFFGQGTRLTVV.